This TCR beta chain emerged from a study of T cell changes during pregnancy in multiple sclerosis. Profiling relied on immunoSEQ multiplex PCR, and the TCRdb table lists in-frame clones only, not all of them. This sample has about 69,000 clones; over 80% occur once, and the top ten carry less than 2%. Germline CDR1 reads SGHKS; CDR2 reads YYEKEE (reference sequence). This CDR3 has 15 residues. V was trimmed by 2 bases and J by 2 bases, leaving 13 bases between them. This sample comprised peripheral blood, obtained in the third trimester of pregnancy. The V and J genes are TRBV5-5 and TRBJ1-2; no clear D. The clonotype comes from a female donor in good health, enrolled as a control in a pregnancy study. DNA for the CDR3: TGTGCCAGCAGCTTAGAGGGAATAGGAAACTATGGCTACACCTTC. This codes for CASSLEGIGNYGYTF.